This T cell receptor beta chain was profiled in a study of blood T cells in healthy people across ages. Then a second PCR, running roughly 6 to 12 cycles, was carried out with a sample-barcoded 5' primer and a J-beta primer mix. One entry per CDR3 protein, called by TCRdb with MiXCR from the 5' RACE reads. This table holds 600,000 to 850,000 distinct CDR3 sequences, around 40% found once. This CDR3 is built from 14 residues. V lost 5 bases, J lost 6 bases, and 16 bases lay in between. This clonotype has more than one count but fewer than ten. This receptor was identified in a woman in her sixties in good health. Source material: blood. This chain connects TRBV12-3 or TRBV12-4 to TRBJ1-1, with D tentatively TRBD1 (6 bases). This CDR3 is CASSPRQEAPEAFF. CDR3 nucleotide sequence: TGTGCCAGCAGTCCCCGACAGGAGGCCCCTGAAGCTTTCTTT.